The clone carrying this T cell receptor (beta chain) is a singleton in its sample. Its specificity is not known. This sample is part of a study of shared clonotypes between healthy human individuals. All donors were healthy HIV-negative adults lacking recent acute infections or vaccinations. Whole-study results and caveats: Represented diversity, genetic and exposure-history alike, was limited by few donors.

An assay was performed, and its level was deep. In the authors' workflow: Filtering differed for immunoSEQ, which gave only junction sequences without quality scores. Generated by immunoSEQ multiplex PCR, the TCRdb table keeps only in-frame clones and is missing some. That table furnishes V, J and clone size, whereas the DNA furnished D and trimming. Counted here are some 2,400,000 clones, more than 90% occurring once; the ten biggest clones make up over 0.1%. The source material was naive CD4+ T cells sorted from blood. Described subset: CD45RA+ positively selected. This clonotype originated in a man aged 18-30 years in good health.

CDR3 in amino acids: CASSAHITGNTIYF. CDR3 sequence (DNA): TGTGCCAGCAGCGCCCACATAACTGGAAACACCATATATTTT. V and J are TRBV9 and TRBJ1-3; D is undetermined. The V gene lost 3 bases and the J gene lost 2 bases, with 9 bases spanning the gap. Germline lookup yields CDR1 SGDLS and CDR2 YYNGEE. There are 14 residues in the CDR3. The entire variable domain, with the rest obtained from reference TRBV9 and TRBJ1-3, is as follows: DSGVTQTPKHLITATGQRVTLRCSPRSGDLSVYWYQQSLDQGLQFLIQYYNGEERAKGNILERFSAQQFPDLHSELNLSSLELGDSALYFCASSAHITGNTIYFGEGSWLTVV.